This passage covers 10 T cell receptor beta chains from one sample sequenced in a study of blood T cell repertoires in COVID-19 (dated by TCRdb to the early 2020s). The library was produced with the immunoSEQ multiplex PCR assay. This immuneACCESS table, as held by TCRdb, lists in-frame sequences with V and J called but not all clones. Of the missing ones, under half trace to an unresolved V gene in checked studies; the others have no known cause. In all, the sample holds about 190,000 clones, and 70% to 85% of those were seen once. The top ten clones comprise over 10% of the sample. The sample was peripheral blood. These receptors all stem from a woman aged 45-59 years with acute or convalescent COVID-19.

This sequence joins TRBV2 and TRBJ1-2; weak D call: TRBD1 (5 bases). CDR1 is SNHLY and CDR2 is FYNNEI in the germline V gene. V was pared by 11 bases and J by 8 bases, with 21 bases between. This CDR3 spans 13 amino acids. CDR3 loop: CAGTDSGRIGYTF. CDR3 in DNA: TGTGCCGGCACTGACTCAGGGAGGATAGGCTACACCTTC.

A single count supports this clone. The CDR3 reads CASSRGGTGVEQFF. The CDR3, as DNA: TGCGCCAGCAGCCGCGGAGGGACAGGGGTTGAGCAGTTCTTC. The chain links TRBV4-3 to TRBJ2-1, with 10 bases identical to TRBD1. The germline CDR1 and CDR2 sequences are LGHNA and YSLEER. The CDR3 contains 14 residues. J lost 9 bases, V lost 4 bases, and 6 bases had no gene match.

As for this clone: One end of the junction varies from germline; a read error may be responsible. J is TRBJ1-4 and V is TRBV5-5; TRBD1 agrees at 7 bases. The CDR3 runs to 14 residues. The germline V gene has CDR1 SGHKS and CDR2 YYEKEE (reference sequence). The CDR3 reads CASILGQHNEKLFF. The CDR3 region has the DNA TGTGCCAGCATCTTGGGACAGCATAATGAAAAACTGTTTTTT.

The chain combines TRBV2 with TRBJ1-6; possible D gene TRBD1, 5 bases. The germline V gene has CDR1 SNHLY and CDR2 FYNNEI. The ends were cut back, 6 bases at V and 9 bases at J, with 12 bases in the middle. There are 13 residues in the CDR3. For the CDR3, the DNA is TGTGCCAGCAGGGCCAGGGATCCTTCACCCCTCCACTTT. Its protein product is CASRARDPSPLHF.

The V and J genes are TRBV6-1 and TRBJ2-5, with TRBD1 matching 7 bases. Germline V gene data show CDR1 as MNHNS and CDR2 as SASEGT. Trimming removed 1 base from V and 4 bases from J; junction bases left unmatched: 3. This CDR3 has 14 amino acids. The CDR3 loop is CASSEGDSRETQYF. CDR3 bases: TGTGCCAGCAGTGAAGGGGACAGCCGAGAGACCCAGTACTTC.

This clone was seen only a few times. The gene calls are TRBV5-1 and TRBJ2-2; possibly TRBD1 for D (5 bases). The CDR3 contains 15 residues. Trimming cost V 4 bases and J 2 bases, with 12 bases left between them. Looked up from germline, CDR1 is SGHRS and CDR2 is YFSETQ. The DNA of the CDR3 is TGCGCCAGCAGCGCCTCCGACAGAAACACCGGGGAGCTGTTTTTT. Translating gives CASSASDRNTGELFF. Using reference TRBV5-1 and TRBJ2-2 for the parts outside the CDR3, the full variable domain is KAGVTQTPRYLIKTRGQQVTLSCSPISGHRSVSWYQQTPGQGLQFLFEYFSETQRNKGNFPGRFSGRQFSNSRSEMNVSTLELGDSALYLCASSASDRNTGELFFGEGSRLTVL.

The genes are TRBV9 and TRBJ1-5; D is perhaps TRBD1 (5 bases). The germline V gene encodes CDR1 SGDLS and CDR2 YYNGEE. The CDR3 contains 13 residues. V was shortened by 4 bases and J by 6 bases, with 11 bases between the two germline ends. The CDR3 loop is CASSPGYGQPQHF. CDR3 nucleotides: TGTGCCAGCAGCCCAGGGTATGGTCAGCCCCAGCATTTT.

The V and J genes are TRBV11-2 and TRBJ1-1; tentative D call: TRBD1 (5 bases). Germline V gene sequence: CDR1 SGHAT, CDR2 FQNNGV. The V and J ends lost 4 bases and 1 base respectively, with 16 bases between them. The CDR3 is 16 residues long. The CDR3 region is CASSSRPGGTNTEAFF. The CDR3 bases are TGTGCCAGCAGCTCGCGCCCCGGGGGAACGAACACTGAAGCTTTCTTT.

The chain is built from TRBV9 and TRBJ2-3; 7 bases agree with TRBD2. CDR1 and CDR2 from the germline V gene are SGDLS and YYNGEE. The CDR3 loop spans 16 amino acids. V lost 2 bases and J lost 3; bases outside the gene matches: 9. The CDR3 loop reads CASSVGGGLSTDTQYF. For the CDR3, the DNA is TGTGCCAGCAGCGTGGGCGGGGGATTAAGTACAGATACGCAGTATTTT. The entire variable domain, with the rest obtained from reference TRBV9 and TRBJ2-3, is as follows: DSGVTQTPKHLITATGQRVTLRCSPRSGDLSVYWYQQSLDQGLQFLIQYYNGEERAKGNILERFSAQQFPDLHSELNLSSLELGDSALYFCASSVGGGLSTDTQYFGPGTRLTVL.

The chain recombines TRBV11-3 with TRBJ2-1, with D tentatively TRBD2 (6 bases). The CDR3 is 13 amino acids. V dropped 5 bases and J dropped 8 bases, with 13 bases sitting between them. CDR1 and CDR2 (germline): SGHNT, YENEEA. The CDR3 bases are TGTGCCAGCAGCACCGGCTCGGGGGATGAGCAGTTCTTC. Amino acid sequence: CASSTGSGDEQFF.